A single sample gave rise to the 9 T cell receptor beta chains below, sequenced in a study of blood T cells in healthy people across ages. Next came a second PCR, run for about 6 to 12 cycles, which used a sample-barcoded 5' primer along with a J-beta primer mix. TCRdb itself ran the 5' RACE reads through MiXCR, one entry per CDR3 protein. Of some 1.6 million distinct CDR3 sequences in the sample, roughly 32% are singletons; the top ten hold 11%. Source material: blood. The origin of the receptors is a woman aged 25 to 39 in good health.

This clonotype was counted many times. V gene TRBV7-9 combines with J gene TRBJ1-1; D perhaps matches TRBD1 (6 bases). CDR1 and CDR2 from the germline V gene are SEHNR and FQNEAQ (reference sequence). V shed 8 bases and J shed 5 bases, with 15 bases lying between them. This CDR3 has 13 amino acids. The CDR3 DNA reads as TGTGCCAGCCAAGGGGGGTCTTGGACTGAAGCTTTCTTT. This sequence encodes CASQGGSWTEAFF.

This clonotype appeared a few times. The chain carries TRBV30 and TRBJ2-3; TRBD1 aligns across 10 bases. The CDR3 length is 16 residues. The germline CDR1 and CDR2 sequences are GTSNPN and SVGIG (reference sequence). V lost 1 base to trimming and J lost 5 bases; unmatched junction nucleotides: 9. The CDR3 spells CAWSDTGTGERDTQYF. The CDR3 nucleotides read TGTGCCTGGAGTGATACCGGGACAGGGGAAAGAGATACGCAGTATTTT.

The V call is TRBV4-1, the J call TRBJ1-5; possibly TRBD1 for D (5 bases). The CDR3 has 15 residues. Between the trimmed V and J ends, which lost 4 bases and 2 bases, there was a span of 12 bases. The V gene's germline CDR1 is MGHRA and CDR2 YSYEKL. This CDR3 reads CASSRVQVGNQPQHF. CDR3 nucleotides: TGCGCCAGCAGCCGCGTACAGGTGGGCAATCAGCCCCAGCATTTT.

The CDR3 sequence is CASSQDAVMGGAAYEQYF. As DNA, the CDR3 is TGCGCCAGCAGCCAAGATGCCGTGATGGGAGGGGCCGCCTACGAGCAGTACTTC. The V and J genes are TRBV4-1 and TRBJ2-7, with 7 nucleotides matching TRBD2. Trimming took 0 bases from V and 2 from J; bases not matched to a gene: 13. Germline values: CDR1 MGHRA, CDR2 YSYEKL. The CDR3 is 18 residues long.

This clonotype was recorded a few times. This chain joins TRBV20-1 and TRBJ2-7; D assignment may be TRBD1 or TRBD2 (5 bases each). Germline CDR1 DFQATT, CDR2 SNEGSKA (reference sequence). Trimming took 7 bases from V and 6 from J, leaving 19 bases between them. The CDR3 is made up of 13 amino acids. As DNA, the CDR3 is TGCAGTGGGGGCGGACCCGGAGCGGTCGAGCAGTACTTC. This sequence encodes CSGGGPGAVEQYF.

This clonotype has ten or more counts. V and J are TRBV5-1 and TRBJ2-1; D call uncertain. Germline V lookup: CDR1 SGHRS, CDR2 YFSETQ. The CDR3 sequence is 11 residues long. The V and J ends lost 4 bases and 8 bases respectively, with 7 bases between them. CDR3 protein: CASSAGDEQFF. The CDR3 DNA reads TGCGCCAGCAGCGCTGGCGATGAGCAGTTCTTC.

The genes are TRBV3-1 and TRBJ2-7; no clear D. The J call may be wrong; the DNA end is better matched by TRBJ2-5. The CDR3 consists of 12 residues. CDR1 is LGHDT, CDR2 YNNKEL, per germline (reference sequence). CDR3: CASSQISGTQYF. Here the CDR3 DNA reads TGTGCCAGCAGCCAAATATCAGGGACCCAGTACTTC.

Concerning this clonotype itself: The CDR3 does not close with the conserved phenylalanine or tryptophan, likely indicating a read error. The limits of the CDR3 on the DNA are not certain, so only TCRdb's listed CDR3 is given. The chain links TRBV5-1 to TRBJ2-1; the table's D gene call, TRBD1, was not cross checked with the DNA. Both ends counted, the CDR3 spans 12 residues. Germline values: CDR1 SGHRS, CDR2 YFSETQ. The chain's CDR3 is CASSLEGSSSSS.

CDR3 DNA: TGCAGTGCTAGAGATACGGGGGCGGGGAATGAGCAGTTCTTC. This codes for CSARDTGAGNEQFF. V and J are TRBV20-1 and TRBJ2-1; possibly TRBD1 or TRBD2 for D (6 bases each). The CDR3 is 14 residues long. V was shortened by 0 bases and J by 7 bases, with 13 bases between the two germline ends. Germline V lookup: CDR1 DFQATT, CDR2 SNEGSKA (reference sequence).